This T cell receptor beta chain was identified during a study of cytomegalovirus exposure and HLA in healthy donors. Points from the study as a whole: Among the CMV-associated chains, three were confirmed in vitro as specific for CMV antigens. TCR sequences were mostly rare, though some public TCRs occurred in many donors. Further analysis was carried out later, and it showed several of the most significant clusters appearing linked to common viral pathogens.

With 60 Vbeta and 13 Jbeta primers, the PCR was carried out. Sequencing was performed with immunoSEQ multiplex PCR; in TCRdb, only in-frame clones are kept and a portion is missing. The sample carries about 92,000 clones, 77% recorded once. Points on this clone: Its specificity is not known.

The CDR3 is made up of 13 amino acids. J was trimmed by 5 bases and V by 6 bases; bases with no gene match: 5. Germline CDR1 SGHTA, CDR2 FQGNSA. This chain connects TRBV7-2 to TRBJ1-1; TRBD1 agrees at 8 bases. This receptor was taken from a man between 45 and 60 years old in good health and CMV-seropositive. Sequenced sample: PBMCs. The CDR3 loop reads CASSLQGGTEAFF. CDR3 nucleotide sequence: TGTGCCAGCAGTCTACAGGGGGGGACTGAAGCTTTCTTT.